This is a list of T cell receptor beta chains from one sample in a study of blood T cells in healthy people across ages. A single record per CDR3 protein comes from TCRdb applying MiXCR to the 5' RACE reads. The sample yields more than 1,400,000 distinct CDR3 sequences, roughly 40% seen once. Sample: blood. Receptor source: a woman aged 18-35 years in good health. The CDR3 runs from the conserved cysteine through the conserved F or W. D genes are given only for firm matches. A row's size may be missing; if present it is once, few, many or a size class.

v_call	d_call	j_call	clone_size	cdr3_aa	cdr3_nt
TRBV15	-	TRBJ2-1	-	CATSRDHNEQFF	TGTGCCACCAGCAGAGACCACAATGAGCAGTTCTTC
TRBV20-1	-	TRBJ1-4	-	CSARDPRTGTGLFF	TGCAGTGCTAGAGATCCGAGAACCGGGACCGGGCTGTTTTTT
TRBV15	TRBD2	TRBJ2-3	-	CATSREGTIPDTQYF	TGTGCCACCAGCAGAGAAGGGACTATCCCAGATACGCAGTATTTT
TRBV7-9	TRBD2	TRBJ2-5	-	CASSPDKPASGGVQYF	TGTGCCAGCAGCCCCGATAAGCCGGCTAGCGGTGGTGTGCAGTACTTC
TRBV10-3	-	TRBJ1-5	few	CAISEASSNQPQHF	TGTGCCATCAGTGAAGCCTCTAGCAATCAGCCCCAGCATTTT
TRBV5-1	-	TRBJ2-3	few	CASSLDPGIDTQYF	TGCGCCAGCAGCTTGGATCCAGGGATTGATACGCAGTATTTT
TRBV2	-	TRBJ2-3	few	CASSYPTDTQYF	TGTGCCAGCAGCTATCCGACAGATACGCAGTATTTT
TRBV20-1	TRBD1	TRBJ2-7	few	CSASPGTGYYEQYF	TGCAGTGCTAGCCCCGGGACAGGGTACTACGAGCAGTACTTC
TRBV10-3	-	TRBJ2-3	-	CASTGHTDTQYF	TGTGCCAGCACGGGTCACACAGATACGCAGTATTTT
TRBV5-6	-	TRBJ2-7	few	CASGPWNYAYEQYF	TGTGCCAGCGGACCGTGGAACTACGCCTACGAGCAGTACTTC
TRBV29-1	-	TRBJ1-5	-	CSVEGGGSQPQHF	TGCAGCGTTGAGGGGGGCGGGAGCCAGCCCCAGCATTTT
TRBV15	TRBD1	TRBJ1-2	-	CATSTGGVDGFTNYGYTF	TGTGCCACCAGCACAGGGGGGGTAGACGGATTCACTAACTATGGCTACACCTTC
TRBV29-1	TRBD2	TRBJ2-1	-	CSVESSGGVDEQFF	TGCAGCGTTGAATCTAGCGGGGGGGTGGATGAGCAGTTCTTC
TRBV25-1	-	TRBJ1-2	few	CASSDDRRYGYTF	TGTGCCAGCAGTGATGACAGGAGATATGGCTACACCTTC
TRBV24-1	TRBD2	TRBJ2-1	-	CATSGGLGEQFF	TGTGCCACCTCGGGGGGGCTCGGAGAGCAGTTCTTC
TRBV7-8	TRBD2	TRBJ2-3	-	CASSLGTSGRATNTQYF	TGTGCCAGCAGCTTAGGGACTAGCGGGAGGGCAACGAATACGCAGTATTTT
TRBV28	-	TRBJ2-5	few	CASNRGGANQETQYF	TGTGCCAGCAACCGAGGGGGGGCTAACCAAGAGACCCAGTACTTC
TRBV27	-	TRBJ2-1	few	CASSLSWAVAPVNEQFF	TGTGCCAGCAGTTTATCGTGGGCAGTGGCGCCCGTCAATGAGCAGTTCTTC
TRBV5-1	TRBD1	TRBJ2-3	-	CASSPGQGGQYF	TGCGCCAGCAGCCCGGGACAGGGGGGCCAGTATTTT
TRBV27	-	TRBJ2-1	-	CASSLAWDYNEQFF	TGTGCCAGCAGTTTGGCCTGGGATTACAATGAGCAGTTCTTC
TRBV12-5	TRBD1	TRBJ1-2	-	CASGLNDREGYTF	TGTGCTAGTGGTCTCAATGACAGGGAAGGCTACACCTTC
TRBV11-3	TRBD1	TRBJ1-1	-	CASSLGAGQGHTEAFF	TGTGCCAGCAGCTTAGGGGCGGGACAGGGGCACACTGAAGCTTTCTTT
TRBV7-9	-	TRBJ1-5	-	CASSRTVTNQPQHF	TGTGCCAGCAGCCGGACAGTTACTAATCAGCCCCAGCATTTT